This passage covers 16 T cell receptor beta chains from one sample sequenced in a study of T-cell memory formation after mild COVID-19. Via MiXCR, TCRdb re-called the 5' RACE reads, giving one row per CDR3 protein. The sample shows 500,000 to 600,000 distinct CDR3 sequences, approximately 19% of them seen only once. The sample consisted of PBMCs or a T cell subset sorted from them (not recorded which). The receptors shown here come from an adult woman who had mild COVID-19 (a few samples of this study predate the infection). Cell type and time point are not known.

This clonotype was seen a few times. CDR3 DNA: TGTGCCAGCAGCTACCCCGGGACAGGGTACAATGAGCAGTTCTTC. Translating it yields CASSYPGTGYNEQFF. This chain connects TRBV5-6 to TRBJ2-1; 9 nucleotides line up with TRBD1. J was trimmed by 4 bases and V by 3 bases; bases with no gene match: 5. This CDR3 is built from 15 residues. Germline V gene sequence: CDR1 SGHDT, CDR2 YYEEEE.

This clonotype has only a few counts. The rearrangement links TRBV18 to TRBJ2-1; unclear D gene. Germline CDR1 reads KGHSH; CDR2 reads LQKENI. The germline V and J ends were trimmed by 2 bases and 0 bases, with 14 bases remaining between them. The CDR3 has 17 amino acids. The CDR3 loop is CASSPLGPQRSYNEQFF. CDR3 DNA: TGTGCCAGCTCACCATTGGGTCCCCAACGCTCCTACAATGAGCAGTTCTTC.

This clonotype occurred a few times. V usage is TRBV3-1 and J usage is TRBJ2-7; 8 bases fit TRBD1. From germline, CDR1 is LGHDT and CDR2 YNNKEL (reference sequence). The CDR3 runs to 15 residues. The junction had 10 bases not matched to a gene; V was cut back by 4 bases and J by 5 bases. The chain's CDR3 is CASSLRQGNSHEQYF. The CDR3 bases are TGTGCCAGCAGCCTCCGACAGGGGAATTCCCACGAGCAGTACTTC.

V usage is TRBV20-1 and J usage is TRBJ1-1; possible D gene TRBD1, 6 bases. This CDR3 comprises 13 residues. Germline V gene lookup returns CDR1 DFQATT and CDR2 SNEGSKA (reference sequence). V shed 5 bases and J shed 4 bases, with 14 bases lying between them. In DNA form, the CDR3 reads TGCAGTGCTCCCCAACAGGGTGGCACTGAAGCTTTCTTT. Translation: CSAPQQGGTEAFF.

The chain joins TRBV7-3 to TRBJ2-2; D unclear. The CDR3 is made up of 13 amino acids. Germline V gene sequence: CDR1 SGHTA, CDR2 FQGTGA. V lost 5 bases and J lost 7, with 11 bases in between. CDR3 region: CASSPQADGELFF. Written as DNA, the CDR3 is TGTGCCAGCAGCCCCCAGGCGGACGGGGAGCTGTTTTTT.

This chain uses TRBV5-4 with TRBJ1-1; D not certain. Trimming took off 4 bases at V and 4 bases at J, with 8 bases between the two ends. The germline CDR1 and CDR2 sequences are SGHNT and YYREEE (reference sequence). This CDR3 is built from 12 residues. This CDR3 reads CASSIHGTEAFF. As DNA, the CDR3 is TGTGCCAGCAGCATACATGGCACTGAAGCTTTCTTT. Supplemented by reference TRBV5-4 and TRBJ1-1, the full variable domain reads ETGVTQSPTHLIKTRGQQVTLRCSSQSGHNTVSWYQQALGQGPQFIFQYYREEENGRGNFPPRFSGLQFPNYSSELNVNALELDDSALYLCASSIHGTEAFFGQGTRLTVV.

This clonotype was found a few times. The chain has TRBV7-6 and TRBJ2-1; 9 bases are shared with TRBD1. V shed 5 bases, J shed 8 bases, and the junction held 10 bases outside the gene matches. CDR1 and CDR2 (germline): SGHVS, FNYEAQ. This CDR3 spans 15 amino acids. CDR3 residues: CASSPTGGDSHEQFF. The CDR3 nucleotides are TGTGCCAGCAGCCCAACAGGGGGCGATTCCCATGAGCAGTTCTTC.

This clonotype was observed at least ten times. The CDR3 DNA sequence: TGCAGTGCCGCCGACAAGCGTAACACCGGGGAGCTGTTTTTT. Amino acid sequence: CSAADKRNTGELFF. The genes are TRBV20-1 and TRBJ2-2, with D unclear. The CDR3 is made up of 14 amino acids. The germline V gene encodes CDR1 DFQATT and CDR2 SNEGSKA (reference sequence). Between the trimmed V and J ends, which lost 6 bases and 2 bases, there was a span of 13 bases.

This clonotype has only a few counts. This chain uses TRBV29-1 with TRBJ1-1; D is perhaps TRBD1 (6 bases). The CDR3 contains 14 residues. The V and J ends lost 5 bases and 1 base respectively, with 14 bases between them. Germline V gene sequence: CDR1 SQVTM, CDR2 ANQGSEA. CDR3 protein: CSVLGGGQNTEAFF. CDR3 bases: TGCAGCGTTCTGGGGGGGGGACAGAACACTGAAGCTTTCTTT.

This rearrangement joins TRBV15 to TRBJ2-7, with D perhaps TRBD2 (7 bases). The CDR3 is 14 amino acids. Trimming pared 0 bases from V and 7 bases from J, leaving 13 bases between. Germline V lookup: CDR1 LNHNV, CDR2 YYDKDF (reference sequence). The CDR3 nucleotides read TGTGCCACCAGCAGAGATCGGGGGGCGGAGGAGCAGTACTTC. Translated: CATSRDRGAEEQYF.

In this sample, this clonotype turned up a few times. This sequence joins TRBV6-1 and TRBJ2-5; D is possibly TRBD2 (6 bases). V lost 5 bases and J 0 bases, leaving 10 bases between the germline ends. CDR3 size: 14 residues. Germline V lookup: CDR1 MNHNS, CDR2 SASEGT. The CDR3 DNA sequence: TGTGCCAGCAGTCCGGGACTGAACCAAGAGACCCAGTACTTC. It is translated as CASSPGLNQETQYF.

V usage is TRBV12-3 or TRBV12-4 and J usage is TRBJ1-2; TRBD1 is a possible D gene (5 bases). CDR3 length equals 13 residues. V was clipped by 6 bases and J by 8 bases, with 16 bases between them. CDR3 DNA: TGTGCCAGCAGCTTTGACAGTGCTCACGGCTACACCTTC. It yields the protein CASSFDSAHGYTF.

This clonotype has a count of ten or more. The DNA of the CDR3 is TGTGCCACCAGTGATTTGGACCGCTCCACAGATACGCAGTATTTT. Translated, it gives CATSDLDRSTDTQYF. This rearrangement joins TRBV24-1 to TRBJ2-3; D ambiguous. The germline CDR1 and CDR2 sequences are KGHDR and SFDVKD. The length of the CDR3 is 15 residues. V shed 0 bases and J shed 2 bases, with 8 bases lying between them.

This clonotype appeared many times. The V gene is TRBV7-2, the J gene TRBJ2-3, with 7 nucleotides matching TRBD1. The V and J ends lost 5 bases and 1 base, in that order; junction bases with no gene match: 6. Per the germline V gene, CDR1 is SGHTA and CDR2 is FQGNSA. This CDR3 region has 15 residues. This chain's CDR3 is CASSTRQGGTDTQYF. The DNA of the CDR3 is TGTGCCAGCAGCACTCGACAGGGTGGCACAGATACGCAGTATTTT.

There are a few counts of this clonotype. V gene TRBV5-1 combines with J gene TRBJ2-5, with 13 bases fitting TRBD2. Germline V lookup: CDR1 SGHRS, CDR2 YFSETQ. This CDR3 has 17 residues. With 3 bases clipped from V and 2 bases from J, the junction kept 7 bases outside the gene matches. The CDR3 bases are TGCGCCAGCAGCTCCGGGACTAGCGGGAACTATCAAGAGACCCAGTACTTC. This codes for CASSSGTSGNYQETQYF.

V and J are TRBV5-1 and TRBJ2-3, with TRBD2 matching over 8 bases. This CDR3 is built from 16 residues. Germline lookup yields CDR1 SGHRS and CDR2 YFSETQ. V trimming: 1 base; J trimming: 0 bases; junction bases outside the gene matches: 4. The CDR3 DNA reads TGCGCCAGCAGCTTGATTAGCGGGGTCAGCACAGATACGCAGTATTTT. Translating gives CASSLISGVSTDTQYF.